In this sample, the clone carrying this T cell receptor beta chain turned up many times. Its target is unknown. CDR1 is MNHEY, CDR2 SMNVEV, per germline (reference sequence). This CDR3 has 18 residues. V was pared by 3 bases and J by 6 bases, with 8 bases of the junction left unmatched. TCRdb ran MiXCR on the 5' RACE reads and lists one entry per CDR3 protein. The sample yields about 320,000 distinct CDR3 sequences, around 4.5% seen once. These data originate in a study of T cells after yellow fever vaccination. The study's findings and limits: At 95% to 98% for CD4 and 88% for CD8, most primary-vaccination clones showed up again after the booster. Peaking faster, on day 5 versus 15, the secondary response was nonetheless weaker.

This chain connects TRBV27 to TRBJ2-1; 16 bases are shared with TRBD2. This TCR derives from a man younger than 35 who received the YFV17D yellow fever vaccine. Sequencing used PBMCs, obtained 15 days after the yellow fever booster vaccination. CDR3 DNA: TGTGCCAGCAGTTTCCTCGGGACTAGCGGGGGGGCCGGCAATGAGCAGTTCTTC. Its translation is CASSFLGTSGGAGNEQFF.